This TCR beta chain was sequenced during a study of blood T cell repertoires in COVID-19. The overall study: Samples came from the United States, Italy and Spain, spanning acute and convalescent COVID-19. Sample material is recorded as cDNA or gDNA derived from T cells, B-cell-depleted T cells, or PBMCs.

Germline V CDR1 and CDR2: SGHVS, FQNEAQ. The CDR3 has 13 amino acids. Trimming pared 1 base from V and 5 bases from J, leaving 6 bases between. Per the study methods: Reference gene primers were amplified, and this amplification served to estimate nucleated cell counts. The data were produced by immunoSEQ multiplex PCR, yet TCRdb's version contains in-frame clones alone and is incomplete. From that table come the V and J calls and clone size; the DNA was used to work out D and trimming. Altogether about 130,000 clones are present, about four fifths being singletons, with the ten largest covering about a sixth.

The chain links TRBV7-8 to TRBJ1-5, with D uncertain. The origin of this receptor is a woman in her forties or fifties with acute or convalescent COVID-19. Sequencing used peripheral blood. CDR3 residues: CASSLEWHQPQHF. The CDR3 DNA sequence: TGTGCCAGCAGCTTAGAGTGGCATCAGCCCCAGCATTTT. The whole variable domain, remainder taken from reference TRBV7-8 and TRBJ1-5, is GAGVSQSPRYKVAKRGQDVALRCDPISGHVSLFWYQQALGQGPEFLTYFQNEAQLDKSGLPSDRFFAERPEGSVSTLKIQRTQQEDSAVYLCASSLEWHQPQHFGDGTRLSIL.